These 21 T cell receptor beta chains were sequenced from one sample in a study of blood T cell repertoires in COVID-19. The data were produced by immunoSEQ multiplex PCR, yet TCRdb's version contains in-frame clones alone and is incomplete. The profile shows about 400,000 clones, approximately 85% of them singletons. The sequenced sample consisted of PBMCs or T cells enriched from blood (not recorded which). Every receptor here comes from a woman aged 40 to 49 with acute COVID-19.

This clone has a single count. V and J are TRBV23-1 and TRBJ2-7, with D uncertain. TRBV23-1 is marked as an open reading frame, function uncertain. CDR3 size: 14 residues. V was shortened by 0 bases and J by 2 bases, with 8 bases between the two germline ends. CDR3 sequence: CASSQSVQTYEQYF. CDR3 sequence (DNA): TGCGCCAGCAGTCAATCTGTGCAGACCTACGAGCAGTACTTC.

Written as DNA, the CDR3 is TGTGCCAGCAGCCCCCCCCGTGGCTTCTCTGGAAACACCATATATTTT. Amino acids: CASSPPRGFSGNTIYF. This sequence joins TRBV7-2 and TRBJ1-3, with D unresolved. The V gene lost 5 bases and the J gene lost 0 bases, with 14 bases spanning the gap. The CDR3 sequence is 16 residues long. Germline V gives CDR1 SGHTA, CDR2 FQGNSA.

The rearrangement joins TRBV2 to TRBJ2-1, with D possibly being TRBD2 (5 bases). CDR1 SNHLY and CDR2 FYNNEI come from the germline V gene. Deletions cut 6 bases from V and 7 bases from J, with 10 bases between. This CDR3 contains 12 residues. Written as DNA, the CDR3 is TGTGCCAGCAGCCGCTCGGGGAATGAGCAGTTCTTC. Protein product: CASSRSGNEQFF.

This clone was observed once. The J gene is TRBJ1-2, the V gene TRBV7-6; D is perhaps TRBD1 (5 bases). Per germline, CDR1 SGHVS and CDR2 FNYEAQ. The V end lost 2 bases, the J end lost 4 bases, and 14 bases lay between the germline ends. This CDR3 has 15 amino acids. The CDR3 nucleotides read TGTGCCAGCAGCTTACGGGCAGGGTCGCTCTATGGCTACACCTTC. The encoded protein is CASSLRAGSLYGYTF.

The chain employs TRBV6-4 and TRBJ1-6; D unclear. This CDR3 has 13 residues. The ends were cut back, 4 bases at V and 10 bases at J, with 11 bases in the middle. The V gene's germline CDR1 is MRHNA and CDR2 SNTAGT. The CDR3 spells CASSGERGSPLHF. The CDR3 bases are TGTGCCAGCAGTGGGGAGCGGGGATCACCCCTCCACTTT.

The V call is TRBV5-4, the J call TRBJ1-2, with TRBD1 matching over 7 bases. The germline CDR1 and CDR2 sequences are SGHNT and YYREEE (reference sequence). This CDR3 has 16 residues. V gave up 0 bases and J gave up 6 bases; unmatched junction bases: 11. The CDR3 DNA follows: TGTGCCAGCAGCTTGGGTTTCTTGAGGGGGCCTGATGGCTACACCTTC. It codes for CASSLGFLRGPDGYTF.

The genes are TRBV6-5 and TRBJ2-5; TRBD2 might be the D (6 bases). Germline V gene data show CDR1 as MNHEY and CDR2 as SVGAGI. This CDR3 is built from 16 residues. V lost 0 bases and J 5 bases, leaving 16 bases between the germline ends. The CDR3 region is CASSYSGTSPGETQYF. The DNA for the CDR3 is TGTGCCAGCAGTTACTCTGGGACTTCTCCCGGGGAGACCCAGTACTTC.

The V and J genes are TRBV6-1 and TRBJ2-7; 10 bases match TRBD1. This CDR3 region has 16 residues. Germline lookup yields CDR1 MNHNS and CDR2 SASEGT. The J segment lost 4 bases and the V segment lost 0 bases, leaving 6 bases of the junction unmatched. The DNA for the CDR3 is TGTGCCAGCAGTGAAGCGGACAGGGGGATAGGATACGAGCAGTACTTC. It codes for CASSEADRGIGYEQYF.

The V gene is TRBV20-1, the J gene TRBJ2-7, with TRBD2 matching over 10 bases. Germline CDR1 and CDR2: DFQATT and SNEGSKA (reference sequence). V shed 3 bases, J shed 2 bases, and the junction held 4 bases outside the gene matches. The CDR3 consists of 14 residues. The CDR3 sequence is CSASRSGGAYEQYF. Written as DNA, the CDR3 is TGCAGTGCTAGTCGGAGCGGGGGGGCCTACGAGCAGTACTTC.

The chain couples TRBV6-5 to TRBJ2-5; tentative D call: TRBD1 (6 bases). The CDR3 consists of 15 residues. Per the germline V gene, CDR1 is MNHEY and CDR2 is SVGAGI. Trimming shortened V by 8 bases and J by 0 bases, and 16 bases separated the two germline ends. This CDR3 is CASLRGQVYQETQYF. The CDR3 DNA reads TGTGCCAGCCTCAGGGGTCAGGTTTACCAAGAGACCCAGTACTTC.

This sequence joins TRBV4-1 and TRBJ2-2; D unclear. Germline V CDR1 and CDR2: MGHRA, YSYEKL. The CDR3 has 17 residues. V lost 1 base and J lost 1, with 13 bases in between. The CDR3 region is CASSQVSLRMNTGELFF. Here the CDR3 DNA reads TGCGCCAGCAGCCAAGTGTCCTTGCGAATGAACACCGGGGAGCTGTTTTTT.

The chain is built from TRBV6-5 and TRBJ2-1, with 7 bases that match TRBD2. This CDR3 comprises 13 residues. Germline trimming cut 7 bases from V and 3 bases from J; bases unmatched to any gene: 3. Germline CDR1 reads MNHEY; CDR2 reads SVGAGI. The CDR3 bases are TGTGCCAGCAAAGCGGGGCACTACAATGAGCAGTTCTTC. Protein product: CASKAGHYNEQFF.

The chain recombines TRBV5-1 with TRBJ2-5, with a weak D call TRBD1 (6 bases). The CDR3 has 15 amino acids. Germline V gene sequence: CDR1 SGHRS, CDR2 YFSETQ. Trimming cost V 5 bases and J 2 bases, with 16 bases left between them. The CDR3 DNA sequence: TGCGCCAGCAGGTCGTCTTCCGGGACACAAGAGACCCAGTACTTC. The encoded protein is CASRSSSGTQETQYF.

The chain links TRBV6-5 to TRBJ1-2; D is perhaps TRBD1 (6 bases). Germline CDR1 reads MNHEY; CDR2 reads SVGAGI. V was cut by 3 bases and J by 2 bases, with 16 bases left in between. There are 16 residues in the CDR3. This chain's CDR3 is CASSYTGRRGNYGYTF. For the CDR3, the DNA is TGTGCCAGCAGTTATACAGGGCGTAGGGGAAACTATGGCTACACCTTC.

The chain links TRBV27 to TRBJ2-7; TRBD2 is a possible D gene (5 bases). V was cut by 5 bases and J by 3 bases, with 17 bases left in between. Germline V gene lookup returns CDR1 MNHEY and CDR2 SMNVEV (reference sequence). This CDR3 has 15 residues. The CDR3 sequence: CASSVRGNSYYEQYF. The CDR3 coding sequence is TGTGCCAGCAGTGTCAGAGGGAATAGCTACTACGAGCAGTACTTC.

The V gene is TRBV6-4, the J gene TRBJ1-6; D is possibly TRBD1 (6 bases). This CDR3 has 14 residues. With 4 bases removed from V and 8 bases from J, the gap between germline ends came to 12 bases. Germline V gene lookup returns CDR1 MRHNA and CDR2 SNTAGT. CDR3 residues: CASSVQGEYSPLHF. CDR3 bases: TGTGCCAGCAGTGTACAGGGAGAGTATTCACCCCTCCACTTT.

The rearrangement uses TRBV4-1 and TRBJ2-7; 9 bases line up with TRBD1. This CDR3 is built from 14 residues. With 0 bases clipped from V and 7 bases from J, the junction kept 4 bases outside the gene matches. CDR1 and CDR2 from the germline V gene are MGHRA and YSYEKL. The CDR3 DNA sequence: TGCGCCAGCAGCCAAGAACAGGGGGCCTGGGAGCAGTACTTC. Translation: CASSQEQGAWEQYF.

The rearrangement uses TRBV2 and TRBJ1-1; D unresolved. This CDR3 is 13 amino acids long. Germline V gene lookup returns CDR1 SNHLY and CDR2 FYNNEI. Trimming left V 5 bases short and J 0 bases short, with 7 bases between. CDR3: CASSLSMNTEAFF. The DNA for the CDR3 is TGTGCCAGCAGTCTGAGCATGAACACTGAAGCTTTCTTT.

This rearrangement joins TRBV29-1 to TRBJ1-3; D call uncertain. V gave up 6 bases and J gave up 2 bases, with 14 bases separating them. Germline values: CDR1 SQVTM, CDR2 ANQGSEA. CDR3 size: 14 residues. In DNA, the CDR3 is TGCAGCGTCCTCTTAGGGAGCACTGGAAACACCATATATTTT. This gives the protein CSVLLGSTGNTIYF.

V and J are TRBV6-2 or TRBV6-3 and TRBJ2-1; TRBD2 aligns across 9 bases. This CDR3 has 15 amino acids. Germline trimming cut 6 bases from V and 4 bases from J; bases unmatched to any gene: 7. Germline values: CDR1 MNHEY, CDR2 SVGEGT. DNA for the CDR3: TGTGCCAGCAGCCCGTCGCGGGGGGGATACAATGAGCAGTTCTTC. Translating it yields CASSPSRGGYNEQFF.

The chain joins TRBV3-1 (or the pseudogene TRBV3-2) to TRBJ1-6; 7 bases are a match to TRBD1. The CDR3 length is 14 residues. V gave up 3 bases and J gave up 13 bases; unmatched junction bases: 9. The germline V gene encodes CDR1 LGHDT and CDR2 YNNKEL (reference sequence). As DNA, the CDR3 is TGTGCCAGCAGCCAGGGAACAGGGGTTGTCCCCCTCCACTTT. This gives the protein CASSQGTGVVPLHF.